A selection of T cell receptor beta chains follows, all from one sample in a study of CD8+ T cells in alopecia areata. Generated by immunoSEQ multiplex PCR, the TCRdb table keeps only in-frame clones and is missing some. The sample shows around 290,000 clones, 58% of them seen only once. The starting material was CD4+ T cells sorted from blood, obtained at week 24, from a patient treated with tofacitinib. These receptors originate from a human donor with alopecia areata. The CDR3 runs from the conserved cysteine through the conserved F or W. The D gene is left open where the match is weak. A clone size is listed for some rows: how often the clone was seen (once, few, many), or a class if it is expanded.

size,V,J,D,CDR3,DNA
NA,TRBV7-2,TRBJ1-2,NA,CASSSAGLYGYTF,TGTGCCAGCAGCTCCGCGGGGTTATATGGCTACACCTTC
once,TRBV5-1,TRBJ2-5,NA,CASSSTGTSKETQYF,TGCGCCAGCAGCTCGACCGGGACAAGCAAAGAGACCCAGTACTTC
NA,TRBV30,TRBJ1-1,NA,CAWSVRGGLGTEAFF,TGTGCCTGGAGTGTACGCGGGGGGCTTGGCACTGAAGCTTTCTTT
NA,TRBV4-2,TRBJ2-1,NA,CASSQGQEPYNEQFF,TGTGCCAGCAGCCAAGGACAGGAGCCCTACAATGAGCAGTTCTTC
few,TRBV5-1,TRBJ2-1,TRBD2,CASSPGGGAAYNEQFF,TGCGCCAGCAGCCCAGGCGGGGGGGCAGCCTACAATGAGCAGTTCTTC
NA,TRBV6-5,TRBJ2-5,TRBD1,CASSFGGQQETQYF,TGTGCCAGCAGCTTTGGGGGACAGCAAGAGACCCAGTACTTC
NA,TRBV30,TRBJ2-7,TRBD2,CAWSVGGVTYEQYF,TGTGCCTGGAGTGTCGGGGGGGTGACCTACGAGCAGTACTTC
NA,TRBV18,TRBJ2-5,NA,CASSRETQYF,TGTGCCAGCTCGCGAGAGACCCAGTACTTC
few,TRBV29-1,TRBJ1-4,NA,CSVSPRFNEKLFF,TGCAGCGTTTCCCCTAGGTTCAATGAAAAACTGTTTTTT
NA,TRBV4-1,TRBJ2-5,NA,CASSPTRQETQYF,TGCGCCAGCAGCCCGACCAGACAAGAGACCCAGTACTTC
NA,TRBV30,TRBJ2-7,NA,CAWSETYEQYF,TGTGCCTGGAGTGAAACCTACGAGCAGTACTTC
NA,TRBV7-9,TRBJ1-1,NA,CALTRSTEAFF,TGTGCCTTGACTAGGAGCACTGAAGCTTTCTTT
once,TRBV28,TRBJ2-3,TRBD2,CASSLRGGATDTQYF,TGTGCCAGCAGTTTACGCGGGGGGGCTACAGATACGCAGTATTTT
NA,TRBV28,TRBJ2-2,TRBD1,CASTQGKLVGTGELFF,TGTGCCAGCACACAGGGGAAATTAGTCGGAACCGGGGAGCTGTTTTTT
NA,TRBV29-1,TRBJ1-1,NA,CSVAQGIDTEAFF,TGCAGCGTTGCGCAGGGGATCGACACTGAAGCTTTCTTT
NA,TRBV5-6,TRBJ2-5,NA,CASSLVRAVQETQYF,TGTGCCAGCAGCTTGGTCAGGGCAGTCCAAGAGACCCAGTACTTC
NA,TRBV5-1,TRBJ1-1,NA,CASSSGALVDTEAFF,TGCGCCAGCAGCTCGGGGGCACTCGTAGACACTGAAGCTTTCTTT
NA,TRBV2,TRBJ1-2,TRBD1,CASSRPDRGAGYGYTF,TGTGCCAGCAGTAGACCCGACAGGGGCGCAGGCTATGGCTACACCTTC
NA,TRBV5-1,TRBJ1-4,NA,CASSSALVFTNEKLFF,TGCGCCAGCAGCTCTGCTCTGGTTTTTACTAATGAAAAACTGTTTTTT
NA,TRBV7-7,TRBJ2-5,TRBD2,CASSLAPTSGADQETQYF,TGTGCTAGCAGCTTAGCGCCAACTAGCGGGGCCGACCAAGAGACCCAGTACTTC
NA,TRBV7-2,TRBJ1-4,NA,CASSLAGSVEKLFF,TGTGCCAGCAGCTTAGCGGGATCGGTGGAAAAACTGTTTTTT
NA,TRBV30,TRBJ1-1,NA,CAWSEYERAPEAFF,TGTGCCTGGAGTGAATACGAACGAGCACCTGAAGCTTTCTTT
NA,TRBV6-5,TRBJ1-2,NA,CASSRAGGGYTF,TGTGCCAGCAGTAGAGCCGGAGGGGGCTACACCTTC
NA,TRBV29-1,TRBJ1-2,NA,CSVEGNYGYTF,TGCAGCGTTGAGGGGAACTATGGCTACACCTTC
NA,TRBV14,TRBJ2-1,NA,CASSHQILARYNEQFF,TGTGCCAGCAGCCATCAGATCCTAGCCCGATACAATGAGCAGTTCTTC
many,TRBV7-6,TRBJ2-1,TRBD1,CASSPLSGQGRQFF,TGTGCCAGCAGCCCTCTCTCGGGACAGGGTCGGCAGTTCTTC
NA,TRBV27,TRBJ1-2,NA,CASRAPGGYGYTF,TGTGCCAGCAGAGCACCGGGAGGCTATGGCTACACCTTC
NA,TRBV7-2,TRBJ2-3,NA,CASSLDHPRTDTQYF,TGTGCCAGCAGCCTAGATCACCCCCGCACAGATACGCAGTATTTT
NA,TRBV5-1,TRBJ2-4,NA,CASSPSRAKNIQYF,TGCGCCAGCAGCCCGTCGAGGGCCAAAAACATTCAGTACTTC
once,TRBV6-5,TRBJ1-2,NA,CASSFRGGYGYTF,TGTGCCAGCAGTTTCAGGGGAGGCTATGGCTACACCTTC
NA,TRBV2,TRBJ2-7,NA,CASRDGGEQYF,TGTGCCAGCAGGGACGGAGGTGAGCAGTACTTC
NA,TRBV7-2,TRBJ2-5,TRBD2,CASSRRTSGQETQYF,TGTGCCAGCAGCCGCCGGACTAGCGGCCAAGAGACCCAGTACTTC
NA,TRBV5-1,TRBJ2-3,NA,CASRRQQVVDTQYF,TGCGCCAGCAGGAGGCAGCAGGTTGTAGATACGCAGTATTTT
NA,TRBV9,TRBJ2-5,NA,CASSVSDYPQETQYF,TGTGCCAGCAGCGTATCCGACTATCCCCAAGAGACCCAGTACTTC
NA,TRBV5-1,TRBJ1-1,NA,CASSLEVGNTEAFF,TGCGCCAGCAGCTTGGAGGTGGGAAACACTGAAGCTTTCTTT
few,TRBV4-2,TRBJ1-2,TRBD1,CASSLRSTGGVRGYTF,TGTGCCAGCAGCCTCCGTTCGACAGGGGGCGTTAGGGGCTACACCTTC
NA,TRBV6-5,TRBJ2-5,NA,CASSYRSRWTQYF,TGTGCCAGCAGTTACCGAAGTCGGTGGACCCAGTACTTC
few,TRBV30,TRBJ2-7,NA,CAWRRETYEQYF,TGTGCCTGGAGGCGGGAAACCTACGAGCAGTACTTC
NA,TRBV2,TRBJ2-3,TRBD2,CASNLAGGDTDTQYF,TGTGCCAGCAACCTAGCGGGGGGGGACACAGATACGCAGTATTTT
many,TRBV18,TRBJ2-7,TRBD2,CASRGGSYEQYF,TGTGCCAGCCGCGGGGGCTCCTACGAGCAGTACTTC
once,TRBV9,TRBJ2-7,TRBD2,CASSLSGDRSYEQYF,TGTGCCAGCAGTCTAAGCGGGGACCGCTCCTACGAGCAGTACTTC
NA,TRBV7-9,TRBJ1-2,NA,CASSSVGRDLYGYTF,TGTGCCAGCAGCTCAGTCGGGAGGGACCTCTATGGCTACACCTTC
NA,TRBV5-1,TRBJ2-3,NA,CASSAEPTDTQYF,TGCGCCAGCAGCGCAGAACCAACAGATACGCAGTATTTT
NA,TRBV5-1,TRBJ2-1,TRBD2,CASSLVPSGYNEQFF,TGCGCCAGCAGCTTGGTCCCTAGCGGGTACAATGAGCAGTTCTTC
few,TRBV5-4,TRBJ1-5,TRBD1,CASSYGGQGSNQPQHF,TGTGCCAGCAGCTACGGGGGACAGGGTTCGAATCAGCCCCAGCATTTT
NA,TRBV4-3,TRBJ2-7,TRBD1,CASSLNHQTGAGYEQYF,TGCGCCAGCAGCCTCAACCACCAAACAGGGGCCGGCTACGAGCAGTACTTC
few,TRBV11-2,TRBJ2-3,TRBD2,CASSSRLAGGTDTQYF,TGTGCCAGCAGCTCGCGACTAGCGGGGGGGACAGATACGCAGTATTTT
NA,TRBV9,TRBJ1-2,NA,CASSATVNYGYTF,TGTGCCAGCAGCGCGACAGTTAACTATGGCTACACCTTC
NA,TRBV5-1,TRBJ1-5,NA,CASSPGSNQPQHF,TGCGCCAGCAGCCCTGGCAGCAATCAGCCCCAGCATTTT
NA,TRBV4-1,TRBJ1-6,NA,CASSQAGLSDSPLHF,TGCGCCAGCAGCCAGGCTGGACTGTCAGATTCACCCCTCCACTTT
NA,TRBV29-1,TRBJ1-2,NA,CSVVVSGMDGYTF,TGCAGCGTTGTAGTTTCAGGGATGGATGGCTACACCTTC
few,TRBV7-9,TRBJ2-7,TRBD1,CASSPKGQASYEQYF,TGTGCCAGCAGTCCCAAGGGACAGGCATCCTACGAGCAGTACTTC